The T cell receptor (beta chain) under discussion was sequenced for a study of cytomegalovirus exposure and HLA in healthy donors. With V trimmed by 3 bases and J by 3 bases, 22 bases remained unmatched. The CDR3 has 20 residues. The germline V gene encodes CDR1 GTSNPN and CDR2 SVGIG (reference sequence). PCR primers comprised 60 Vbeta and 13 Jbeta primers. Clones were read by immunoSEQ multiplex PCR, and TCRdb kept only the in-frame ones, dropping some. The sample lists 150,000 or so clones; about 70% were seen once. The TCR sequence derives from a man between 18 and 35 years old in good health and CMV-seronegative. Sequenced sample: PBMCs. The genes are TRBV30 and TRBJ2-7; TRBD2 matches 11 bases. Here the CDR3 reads CAWSLGWLAGGSGGSYEQYF. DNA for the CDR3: TGTGCCTGGAGCTTAGGTTGGCTAGCGGGGGGTTCAGGTGGAAGCTACGAGCAGTACTTC.